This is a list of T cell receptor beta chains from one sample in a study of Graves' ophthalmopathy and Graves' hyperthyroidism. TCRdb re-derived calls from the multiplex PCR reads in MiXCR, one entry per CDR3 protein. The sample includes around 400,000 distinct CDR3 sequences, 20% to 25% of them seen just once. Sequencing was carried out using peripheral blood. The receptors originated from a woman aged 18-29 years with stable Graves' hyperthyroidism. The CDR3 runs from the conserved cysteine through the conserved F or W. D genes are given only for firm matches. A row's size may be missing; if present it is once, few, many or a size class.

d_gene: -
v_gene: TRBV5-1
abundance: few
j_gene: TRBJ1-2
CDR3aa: CASSLAGVNYGYTF
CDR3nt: TGCGCCAGCAGCTTGGCCGGCGTAAACTATGGCTACACCTTC

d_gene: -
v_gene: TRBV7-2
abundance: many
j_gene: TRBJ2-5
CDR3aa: CASSVLGSRETQYF
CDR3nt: TGTGCCAGCAGCGTACTAGGATCGCGAGAGACCCAGTACTTC

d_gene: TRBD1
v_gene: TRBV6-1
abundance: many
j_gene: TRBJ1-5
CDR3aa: CASSVGTGGHQPQHF
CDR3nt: TGTGCCAGCAGTGTGGGGACAGGGGGCCATCAGCCCCAGCATTTT

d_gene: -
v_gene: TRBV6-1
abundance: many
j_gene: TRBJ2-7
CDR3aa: CASSEVEGQFYYEQYF
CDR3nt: TGTGCCAGCAGTGAAGTGGAGGGACAGTTCTACTACGAGCAGTACTTC

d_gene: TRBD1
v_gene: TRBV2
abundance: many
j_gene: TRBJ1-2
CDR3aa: CASSSGTGYDGYTF
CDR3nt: TGTGCCAGCTCCTCCGGGACAGGGTACGATGGCTACACCTTC

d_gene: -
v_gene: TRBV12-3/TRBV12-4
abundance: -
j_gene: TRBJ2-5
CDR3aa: CASSLGGGGLSETQYF
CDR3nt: TGTGCCAGCAGCTTGGGAGGAGGGGGCTTGAGTGAGACCCAGTACTTC

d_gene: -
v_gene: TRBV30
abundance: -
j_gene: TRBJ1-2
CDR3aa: CAWSVPPSGYTF
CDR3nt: TGTGCCTGGAGTGTACCGCCGTCTGGCTACACCTTC

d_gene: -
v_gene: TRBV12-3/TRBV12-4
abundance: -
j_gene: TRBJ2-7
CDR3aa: CASSPRTAAYEQYF
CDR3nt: TGTGCCAGCAGTCCCCGGACAGCCGCCTACGAGCAGTACTTC

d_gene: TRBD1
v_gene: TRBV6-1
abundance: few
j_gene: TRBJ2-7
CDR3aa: CASKSPGQGSHEQYF
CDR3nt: TGTGCCAGCAAATCTCCGGGACAGGGGTCCCACGAGCAGTACTTC

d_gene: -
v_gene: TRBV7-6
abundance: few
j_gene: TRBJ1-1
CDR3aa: CASSRDDGTEAFF
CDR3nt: TGTGCCAGCAGCCGGGACGATGGAACTGAAGCTTTCTTT

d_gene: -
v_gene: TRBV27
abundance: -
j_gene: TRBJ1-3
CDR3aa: CASSLSVGTSGNTIYF
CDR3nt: TGTGCCAGCAGTTTATCGGTCGGTACTTCTGGAAACACCATATATTTT

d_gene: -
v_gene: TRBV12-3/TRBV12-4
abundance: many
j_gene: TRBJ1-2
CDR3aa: CASTQQQPGGYTF
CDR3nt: TGTGCCAGCACCCAACAACAGCCAGGCGGCTACACCTTC

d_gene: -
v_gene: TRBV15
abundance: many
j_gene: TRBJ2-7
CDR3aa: CATGRSSYEQYF
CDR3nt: TGTGCCACCGGTCGGTCCTCCTACGAGCAGTACTTC

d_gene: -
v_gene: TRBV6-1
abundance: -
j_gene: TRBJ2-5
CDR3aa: CASTPQGGISGQETQYF
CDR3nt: TGTGCCAGCACCCCGCAGGGGGGGATTTCGGGACAAGAGACCCAGTACTTC

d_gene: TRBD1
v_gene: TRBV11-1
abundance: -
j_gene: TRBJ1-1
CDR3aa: CASSIQKTGGNTEAFF
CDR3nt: TGTGCCAGCAGCATCCAAAAGACAGGGGGGAACACTGAAGCTTTCTTT

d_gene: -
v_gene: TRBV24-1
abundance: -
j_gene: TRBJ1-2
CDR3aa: CATVEQGSYGYDYTF
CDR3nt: TGTGCCACCGTCGAACAAGGCTCCTATGGTTATGACTACACCTTC

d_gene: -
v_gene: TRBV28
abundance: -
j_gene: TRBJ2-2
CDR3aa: CASSSAAEEITGELFF
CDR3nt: TGTGCCAGCAGCTCGGCGGCGGAGGAAATCACCGGGGAGCTGTTTTTT

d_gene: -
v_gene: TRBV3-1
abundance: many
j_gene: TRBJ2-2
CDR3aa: CASRRVTGELFF
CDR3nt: TGTGCCAGCAGGCGAGTTACCGGGGAGCTGTTTTTT

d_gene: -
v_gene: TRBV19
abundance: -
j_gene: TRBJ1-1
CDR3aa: CASSTQKNTEAFF
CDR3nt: TGTGCCAGTAGTACCCAAAAGAACACTGAAGCTTTCTTT

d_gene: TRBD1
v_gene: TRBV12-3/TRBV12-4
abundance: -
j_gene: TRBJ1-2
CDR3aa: CASSPSDRVGYGYTF
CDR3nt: TGTGCCAGCAGCCCATCGGACAGGGTAGGGTATGGCTACACCTTC

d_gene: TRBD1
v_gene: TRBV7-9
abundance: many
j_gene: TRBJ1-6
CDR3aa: CASSPGQGVSPLHF
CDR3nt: TGTGCCAGCAGCCCGGGACAGGGCGTATCACCCCTCCACTTT

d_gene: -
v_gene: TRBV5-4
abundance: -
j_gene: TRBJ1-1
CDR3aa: CASSLGGVTSGTEAFF
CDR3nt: TGTGCCAGCAGCTTGGGAGGTGTGACCAGTGGCACTGAAGCTTTCTTT

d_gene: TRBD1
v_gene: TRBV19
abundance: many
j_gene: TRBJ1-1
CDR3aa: CASRINRGVNTEAFF
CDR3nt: TGTGCCAGTAGGATAAACAGGGGCGTTAACACTGAAGCTTTCTTT

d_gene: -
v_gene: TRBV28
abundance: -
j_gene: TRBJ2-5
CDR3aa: CASSRTGGTQETQYF
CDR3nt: TGTGCCAGCAGTCGGACAGGCGGGACACAAGAGACCCAGTACTTC

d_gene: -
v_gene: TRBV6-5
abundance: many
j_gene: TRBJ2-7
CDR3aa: CASSYGADSYEQYF
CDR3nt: TGTGCCAGCAGTTATGGGGCGGACTCCTACGAGCAGTACTTC